This TCR beta chain was identified in a study of cytomegalovirus exposure and HLA in healthy donors. This clone was recorded a few times. Sequencing used immunoSEQ multiplex PCR; TCRdb keeps in-frame clones, though not all of them. The data contain roughly 180,000 clones, 86% of them singletons. V trimming: 4 bases; J trimming: 0 bases; junction bases outside the gene matches: 9. In germline, CDR1 is SGHRS, CDR2 YFSETQ. The CDR3 loop spans 16 amino acids. J is TRBJ2-7 and V is TRBV5-1, with 8 nucleotides matching TRBD2. The material sequenced was PBMCs. The clonotype was recovered from a man aged 25-45 years in good health and CMV-seropositive. CDR3 DNA sequence: TGCGCCAGCAGCCGCGGACTAGCCCCGAGCTCCTACGAGCAGTACTTC. Translation gives CASSRGLAPSSYEQYF.